The 12 T cell receptor beta chains below were found in one sample sequenced in a study of cytomegalovirus exposure and HLA in healthy donors. Method: immunoSEQ multiplex PCR; TCRdb's copy keeps in-frame clones and lacks some. The sample contains fewer than 150,000 clones, 70% to 85% of which appear only once. Sequences were obtained from PBMCs. Source of these receptors: a man aged 25 to 40 in good health and CMV-seropositive.

The chain employs TRBV7-2 and TRBJ2-3; D not resolved. Trimming removed 4 bases from V and 6 bases from J, with 11 bases in between. This CDR3 spans 13 amino acids. Germline V lookup: CDR1 SGHTA, CDR2 FQGNSA. The CDR3 is CASSSQIADTQYF. The CDR3 DNA is TGTGCCAGCAGCTCCCAGATCGCCGATACGCAGTATTTT.

The chain couples TRBV5-1 to TRBJ2-5, with 7 nucleotides matching TRBD1. Germline values: CDR1 SGHRS, CDR2 YFSETQ. The CDR3 totals 14 residues. The V and J ends lost 4 bases and 3 bases, in that order; junction bases with no gene match: 6. CDR3 sequence: CASSRDRTEETQYF. CDR3 sequence (DNA): TGCGCCAGCAGCCGGGACAGAACCGAAGAGACCCAGTACTTC.

The chain joins TRBV6-1 to TRBJ1-2; D ambiguous. Germline lookup yields CDR1 MNHNS and CDR2 SASEGT. The CDR3 contains 14 residues. Trimming stripped 0 bases from V and 5 bases from J, with 10 bases between. The CDR3 DNA is TGTGCCAGCAGTGAAGCAAGCGGAGGGTATGGCTACACCTTC. Protein sequence: CASSEASGGYGYTF.

The V call is TRBV5-6, the J call TRBJ2-2; weak D call: TRBD2 (5 bases). CDR3 length equals 16 residues. V was clipped by 4 bases and J by 7 bases, with 20 bases between them. Germline loops: CDR1 SGHDT, CDR2 YYEEEE. The CDR3 loop is CASSLRGGGDIGELFF. Here the CDR3 DNA reads TGTGCCAGCAGCCTCCGTGGCGGAGGCGATATCGGGGAGCTGTTTTTT.

The chain is built from TRBV27 and TRBJ1-4, with TRBD1 as a possible D gene (5 bases). Germline lookup yields CDR1 MNHEY and CDR2 SMNVEV (reference sequence). Trimming took off 2 bases at V and 8 bases at J, with 18 bases between the two ends. The length of the CDR3 is 16 residues. Here the CDR3 DNA reads TGTGCCAGCAGTTTAAAATCCCCAGGGCCCGGGGAAAAACTGTTTTTT. It encodes CASSLKSPGPGEKLFF.

This clone came up once. The chain joins TRBV15 to TRBJ1-4; a possible D gene is TRBD1 (6 bases). There are 17 residues in the CDR3. V gave up 6 bases and J gave up 4 bases, with 21 bases separating them. The germline V gene encodes CDR1 LNHNV and CDR2 YYDKDF (reference sequence). CDR3 nucleotide sequence: TGTGCCACCAGAACGACAGGCGGATCCGCTGATAATGAAAAACTGTTTTTT. This sequence encodes CATRTTGGSADNEKLFF.

The chain has TRBV5-1 and TRBJ1-1; D is perhaps TRBD1 (6 bases). The CDR3 is made up of 15 amino acids. The germline CDR1 and CDR2 sequences are SGHRS and YFSETQ. The V end lost 4 bases, the J end lost 3 bases, and 16 bases lay between the germline ends. The CDR3 loop reads CASSPRAGADTEAFF. The CDR3 DNA reads TGCGCCAGCAGCCCGCGGGCAGGGGCCGACACTGAAGCTTTCTTT.

This clone appeared once. The chain couples TRBV15 to TRBJ1-2; 7 bases map to TRBD1. Trimming took 1 base from V and 5 from J; bases not matched to a gene: 7. This CDR3 has 15 residues. The germline V gene encodes CDR1 LNHNV and CDR2 YYDKDF (reference sequence). The CDR3 nucleotides are TGTGCCACCAGCAGAGGGGGGACAGCCCATTATGGCTACACCTTC. Residues: CATSRGGTAHYGYTF.

In its sample, this clone was seen many times. V gene TRBV11-2 combines with J gene TRBJ2-7, with D tentatively TRBD1 (6 bases). V dropped 7 bases and J dropped 2 bases, with 15 bases sitting between them. This CDR3 is 14 amino acids long. CDR1 is SGHAT and CDR2 is FQNNGV in the germline V gene. The CDR3 nucleotides read TGTGCCAGCACCTTGGGGGCCTTTACCTACGAGCAGTACTTC. Its protein product is CASTLGAFTYEQYF.

This chain uses TRBV6-1 with TRBJ2-1, with TRBD2 identical over 10 bases. V dropped 3 bases and J dropped 7; count of bases not matched to a gene: 6. Germline CDR1 and CDR2: MNHNS and SASEGT. CDR3 length equals 15 residues. The CDR3 here is CASSDPGLAQNEQFF. DNA of the CDR3: TGTGCCAGCAGTGATCCGGGACTAGCGCAAAATGAGCAGTTCTTC.

The chain combines TRBV19 with TRBJ1-2, with D tentatively TRBD1 (5 bases). The CDR3 consists of 12 residues. The ends were cut back, 2 bases at V and 7 bases at J, with 8 bases in the middle. Germline values: CDR1 LNHDA, CDR2 SQIVND (reference sequence). The DNA for the CDR3 is TGTGCCAGTAGTATAATCCAGGGTGGCTACACCTTC. This gives the protein CASSIIQGGYTF.

V usage is TRBV6-6 and J usage is TRBJ2-7; D perhaps matches TRBD1 (5 bases). The V end lost 7 bases, the J end lost 1 base, and 11 bases lay between the germline ends. In germline, CDR1 is MNHNY, CDR2 SVGAGI (reference sequence). This CDR3 is 13 amino acids long. The CDR3 sequence is CASTQQESYEQYF. The CDR3 nucleotides are TGTGCCAGCACTCAACAGGAATCCTACGAGCAGTACTTC.